The rows below give T cell receptor beta chains drawn from one sample of a study of CD8 T cells in Susac syndrome. One entry per CDR3 protein results from TCRdb running MiXCR on the immunoSEQ multiplex PCR reads. The data contain 250,000 to 300,000 distinct CDR3 sequences, roughly 90% of them seen just once; the ten biggest clones take up 0.18%. Source material: CD8+ T cells from PBMCs. These receptors all come from a human donor with multiple sclerosis. CDR3s include the opening cysteine and the closing phenylalanine or tryptophan. The D gene is left open where the match is weak. Part of the rows lack a size; the others show once, few, many or a class for expanded clones.

cdr3_length	v_call	clone_size	j_call	d_call	cdr3_nt	cdr3_aa
15	TRBV27	.	TRBJ2-7	.	TGTGCCAGCAGTTTATCTGCAGGGGGGTTGTACGAGCAGTACTTC	CASSLSAGGLYEQYF
16	TRBV30	.	TRBJ2-5	.	TGTGCCTGGAGTGTACTGGAGGGGACCCCCCAAGAGACCCAGTACTTC	CAWSVLEGTPQETQYF
14	TRBV7-9	.	TRBJ2-1	.	TGTGCCAGCAGCTTCATCCAGGGGTACAATGAGCAGTTCTTC	CASSFIQGYNEQFF
14	TRBV19	.	TRBJ1-1	.	TGTGCCAGTAGTTGGGGAGGTCGGAACACTGAAGCTTTCTTT	CASSWGGRNTEAFF
13	TRBV30	.	TRBJ1-1	.	TGTGCCTGGAGTTTTTTGGGGGGCACTGAAGCTTTCTTT	CAWSFLGGTEAFF
15	TRBV6-1	.	TRBJ2-2	TRBD1	TGTGCCAGCAGTGAGGGGACAGGGGACACCGGGGAGCTGTTTTTT	CASSEGTGDTGELFF
16	TRBV5-4	.	TRBJ1-2	.	TGTGCCAGCAGCTTATGGACTGACGGGGATGTGCATGGCTACACCTTC	CASSLWTDGDVHGYTF
18	TRBV7-6	.	TRBJ2-5	TRBD1	TGTGCCAGCAGCTTCGTGGGACAGGGGGGAATCGACCAAGAGACCCAGTACTTC	CASSFVGQGGIDQETQYF
17	TRBV2	.	TRBJ1-5	.	TGTGCCAGCAGGATCTCAAGGGGCGGATTTGGCAATCAGCCCCAGCATTTT	CASRISRGGFGNQPQHF
14	TRBV7-9	.	TRBJ1-5	.	TGTGCCAGCAGCTTAGCGGCGCCCAATCAGCCCCAGCATTTT	CASSLAAPNQPQHF
16	TRBV27	.	TRBJ1-6	TRBD1	TGTGCCAGCAGTCCACCAGGACAGGGGGCTAATTCACCCCTCCACTTT	CASSPPGQGANSPLHF
15	TRBV6-1	.	TRBJ2-3	TRBD1	TGTGCCAGCAGTGAACTTGGGACAGGGACAGATACGCAGTATTTT	CASSELGTGTDTQYF
12	TRBV7-9	.	TRBJ2-3	TRBD1	TGTGCCAGCAGGACAGGGACAGATACGCAGTATTTT	CASRTGTDTQYF
20	TRBV4-1	.	TRBJ2-1	TRBD1	TGCGCCAGCAGCTTAAACCCAAAGGGACAGGGAGGTCCTGACCGCCCTGAGCAGTTCTTC	CASSLNPKGQGGPDRPEQFF
14	TRBV20-1	.	TRBJ2-2	.	TGCAGTGCTCCTAAGGGCGGTTTCACCGGGGAGCTGTTTTTT	CSAPKGGFTGELFF
13	TRBV29-1	once	TRBJ2-5	TRBD1	TGCAGCGTTGCTGGGACAGGGGATGGGACCCAGTACTTC	CSVAGTGDGTQYF
16	TRBV14	.	TRBJ2-1	.	TGTGCCAGCAGCCAAGATTGGGAGTTGGCCTACAATGAGCAGTTCTTC	CASSQDWELAYNEQFF
14	TRBV4-3	.	TRBJ1-1	TRBD1	TGCGCCAGCAGGAGAGACAGGGGGAACACTGAAGCTTTCTTT	CASRRDRGNTEAFF
14	TRBV10-3	.	TRBJ2-5	.	TGTGCCATCAGCGGGGGACAGTTTATGGAGACCCAGTACTTC	CAISGGQFMETQYF
15	TRBV5-1	.	TRBJ2-3	.	TGCGCCAGCAGCTGGGCGGGGACCAGCACAGATACGCAGTATTTT	CASSWAGTSTDTQYF
19	TRBV6-2/TRBV6-3	.	TRBJ2-7	.	TGTGCCAGCAGTTATGCCCTCATCGCACCGGCGGTAACACCCTACGAGCAGTACTTC	CASSYALIAPAVTPYEQYF
12	TRBV12-3/TRBV12-4	.	TRBJ1-5	.	TGTGCCAGCAGTTTCGGACGGCAATTCCAGCATTTT	CASSFGRQFQHF
14	TRBV24-1	.	TRBJ2-7	.	TGTGCCACCAGTGACCCCGGGAGAGCCTACGAGCAGTACTTC	CATSDPGRAYEQYF
14	TRBV30	.	TRBJ2-7	TRBD1	TGTGCCTGGAGTCACGGGACAGGGACCTACGAGCAGTACTTC	CAWSHGTGTYEQYF
18	TRBV6-2/TRBV6-3	.	TRBJ2-5	TRBD2	TGTGCCAGCAGTTACGAGGCTAGCGGGGGCCGAAGTCAAGAGACCCAGTACTTC	CASSYEASGGRSQETQYF
15	TRBV4-3	.	TRBJ1-4	TRBD1	TGCGCCAGCAGCCGGACGGGACAGTCTAATGAAAAACTGTTTTTT	CASSRTGQSNEKLFF
12	TRBV5-6	few	TRBJ2-2	.	TGTGCCAGCAGCTTGGGGGTCGGGGAGCTGTTTTTT	CASSLGVGELFF
12	TRBV13	once	TRBJ2-7	.	TGTGCCAGCAGCTTCGGACGAAGCGAGCAGTACTTC	CASSFGRSEQYF
13	TRBV6-5	.	TRBJ1-6	.	TGTGCCAGCAGTTATCCAGGATCTTCACCCCTCCACTTT	CASSYPGSSPLHF
11	TRBV29-1	.	TRBJ1-5	.	TGCAGCCCCTGGGCAGGTCAGCCCCAGCATTTT	CSPWAGQPQHF
14	TRBV7-3	.	TRBJ1-1	.	TGTGCCAGCAGCTTAGTCGGCATGAACACTGAAGCTTTCTTT	CASSLVGMNTEAFF
15	TRBV19	.	TRBJ2-1	.	TGTGCCAGTATGGTGGGACCAAGCTCCTACAATGAGCAGTTCTTC	CASMVGPSSYNEQFF
15	TRBV5-1	.	TRBJ2-7	.	TGCGCCAGCAGCTTGACCGGGACTTGGTCCTACGAGCAGTACTTC	CASSLTGTWSYEQYF
13	TRBV29-1	.	TRBJ2-7	.	TGCAGCGTTGCTGGCCACAGGGTCTACGAGCAGTACTTC	CSVAGHRVYEQYF
14	TRBV20-1	.	TRBJ1-5	.	TGCAGTGCTAGAGATTTGGGGGGTAATCAGCCCCAGCATTTT	CSARDLGGNQPQHF